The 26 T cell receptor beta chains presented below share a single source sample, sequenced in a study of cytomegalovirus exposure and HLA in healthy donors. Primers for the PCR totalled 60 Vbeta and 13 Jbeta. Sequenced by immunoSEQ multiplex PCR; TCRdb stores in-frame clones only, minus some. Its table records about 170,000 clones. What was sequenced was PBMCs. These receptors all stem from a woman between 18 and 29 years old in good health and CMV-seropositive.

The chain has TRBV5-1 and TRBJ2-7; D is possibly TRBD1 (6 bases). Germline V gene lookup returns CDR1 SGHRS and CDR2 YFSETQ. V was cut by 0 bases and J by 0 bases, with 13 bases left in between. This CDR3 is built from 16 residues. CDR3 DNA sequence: TGCGCCAGCAGCTTGGATACAGGGCGACGCTCCTACGAGCAGTACTTC. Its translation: CASSLDTGRRSYEQYF. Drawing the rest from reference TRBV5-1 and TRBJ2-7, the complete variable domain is KAGVTQTPRYLIKTRGQQVTLSCSPISGHRSVSWYQQTPGQGLQFLFEYFSETQRNKGNFPGRFSGRQFSNSRSEMNVSTLELGDSALYLCASSLDTGRRSYEQYFGPGTRLTVT.

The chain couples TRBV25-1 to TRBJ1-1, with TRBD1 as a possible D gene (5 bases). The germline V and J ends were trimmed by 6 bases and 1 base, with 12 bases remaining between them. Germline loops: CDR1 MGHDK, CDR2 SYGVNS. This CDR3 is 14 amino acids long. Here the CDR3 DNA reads TGTGCCAGCAGGGCCGGGGGGGGGAACACTGAAGCTTTCTTT. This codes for CASRAGGGNTEAFF.

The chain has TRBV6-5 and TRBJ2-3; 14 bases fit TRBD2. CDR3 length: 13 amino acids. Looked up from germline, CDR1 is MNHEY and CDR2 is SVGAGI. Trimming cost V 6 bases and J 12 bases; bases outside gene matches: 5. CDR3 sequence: CASRRTSGGTQYF. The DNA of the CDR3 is TGTGCCAGCAGACGGACTAGCGGGGGGACCCAGTATTTT.

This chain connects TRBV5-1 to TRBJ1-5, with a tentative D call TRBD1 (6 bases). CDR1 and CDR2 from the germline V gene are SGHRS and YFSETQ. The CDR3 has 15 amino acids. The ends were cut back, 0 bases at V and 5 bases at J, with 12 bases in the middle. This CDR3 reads CASSLASGADQPQHF. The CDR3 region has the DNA TGCGCCAGCAGCTTGGCGTCAGGGGCTGATCAGCCCCAGCATTTT.

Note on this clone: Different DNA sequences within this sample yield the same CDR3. The CDR3, as DNA: TGTGCCAGTAGTCCTACCGGGAAGACTGAAGCTTTCTTT. This gives the protein CASSPTGKTEAFF. The rearrangement links TRBV19 to TRBJ1-1; D is unclear. V was shortened by 5 bases and J by 5 bases, with 12 bases between the two germline ends. CDR1 is LNHDA, CDR2 SQIVND, per germline (reference sequence). The CDR3 has 13 amino acids.

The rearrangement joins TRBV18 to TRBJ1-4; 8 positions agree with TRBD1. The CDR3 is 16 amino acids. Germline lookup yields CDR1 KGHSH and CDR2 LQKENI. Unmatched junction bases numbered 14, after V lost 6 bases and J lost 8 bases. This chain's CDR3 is CASSYGQGEGVEKLFF. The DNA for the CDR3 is TGTGCCAGCTCCTACGGACAGGGAGAGGGCGTCGAAAAACTGTTTTTT.

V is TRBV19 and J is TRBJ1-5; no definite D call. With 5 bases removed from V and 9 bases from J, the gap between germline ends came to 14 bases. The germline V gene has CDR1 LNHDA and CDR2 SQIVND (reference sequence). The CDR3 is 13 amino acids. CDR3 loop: CASSPTALGPQHF. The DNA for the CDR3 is TGTGCCAGTAGTCCCACGGCCCTAGGGCCCCAGCATTTT.

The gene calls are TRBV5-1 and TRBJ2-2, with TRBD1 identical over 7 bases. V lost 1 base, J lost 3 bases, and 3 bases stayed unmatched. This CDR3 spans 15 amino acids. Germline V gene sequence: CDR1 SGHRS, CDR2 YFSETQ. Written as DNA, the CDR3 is TGCGCCAGCAGCTTGACAACAGGGGACACCGGGGAGCTGTTTTTT. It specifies CASSLTTGDTGELFF.

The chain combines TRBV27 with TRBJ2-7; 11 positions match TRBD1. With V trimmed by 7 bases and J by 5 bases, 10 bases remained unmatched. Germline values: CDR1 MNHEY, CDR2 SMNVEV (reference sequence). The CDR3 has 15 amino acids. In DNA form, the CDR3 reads TGTGCCAGCACGTTAACCGGGACAGGGGGTAACGAGCAGTACTTC. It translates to CASTLTGTGGNEQYF.

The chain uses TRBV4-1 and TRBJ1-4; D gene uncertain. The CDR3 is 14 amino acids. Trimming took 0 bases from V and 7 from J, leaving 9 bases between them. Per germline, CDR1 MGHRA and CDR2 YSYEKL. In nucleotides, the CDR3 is TGCGCCAGCAGCCAAGAGGGAGGCGGTGAAAAACTGTTTTTT. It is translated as CASSQEGGGEKLFF.

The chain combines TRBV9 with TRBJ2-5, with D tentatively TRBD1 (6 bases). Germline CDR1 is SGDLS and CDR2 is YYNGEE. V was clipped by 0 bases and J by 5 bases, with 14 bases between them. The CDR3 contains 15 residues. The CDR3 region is CASSVGNRVGETQYF. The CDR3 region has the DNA TGTGCCAGCAGCGTAGGGAACAGGGTGGGCGAGACCCAGTACTTC.

CDR3 bases: TGTGCCAGCAGGCGTACGTTGAACACTGAAGCTTTCTTT. This encodes CASRRTLNTEAFF. The chain combines TRBV6-5 with TRBJ1-1; no reliable D call. CDR3 length equals 13 residues. The V end was cut by 6 bases, the J end by 0 bases, with 8 bases between. Germline values: CDR1 MNHEY, CDR2 SVGAGI.

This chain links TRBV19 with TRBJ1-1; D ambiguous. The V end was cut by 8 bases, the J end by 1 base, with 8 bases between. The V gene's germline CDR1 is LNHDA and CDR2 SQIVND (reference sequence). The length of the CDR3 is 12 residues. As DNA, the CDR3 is TGTGCCAGTGCTCACAGGAACACTGAAGCTTTCTTT. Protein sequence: CASAHRNTEAFF.

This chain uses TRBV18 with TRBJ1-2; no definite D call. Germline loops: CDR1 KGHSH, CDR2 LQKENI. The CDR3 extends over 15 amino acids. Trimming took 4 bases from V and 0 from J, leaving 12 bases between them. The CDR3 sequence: CASSLSQVPNYGYTF. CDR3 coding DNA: TGTGCCAGCTCACTTTCGCAGGTCCCTAACTATGGCTACACCTTC.

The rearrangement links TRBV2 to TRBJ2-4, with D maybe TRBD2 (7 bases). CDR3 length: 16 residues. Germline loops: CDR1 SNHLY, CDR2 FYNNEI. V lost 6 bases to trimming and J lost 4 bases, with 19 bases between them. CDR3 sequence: CASSESLGGEKNIQYF. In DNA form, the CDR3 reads TGTGCCAGCAGCGAAAGCCTAGGGGGGGAGAAAAACATTCAGTACTTC. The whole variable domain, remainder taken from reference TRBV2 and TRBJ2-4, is EPEVTQTPSHQVTQMGQEVILRCVPISNHLYFYWYRQILGQKVEFLVSFYNNEISEKSEIFDDQFSVERPDGSNFTLKIRSTKLEDSAMYFCASSESLGGEKNIQYFGAGTRLSVL.

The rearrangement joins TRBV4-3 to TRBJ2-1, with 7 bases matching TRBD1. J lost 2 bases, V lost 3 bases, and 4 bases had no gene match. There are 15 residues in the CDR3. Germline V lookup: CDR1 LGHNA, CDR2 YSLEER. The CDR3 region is CASSQTGSPYNEQFF. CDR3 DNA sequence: TGCGCCAGCAGCCAGACAGGGTCCCCCTACAATGAGCAGTTCTTC.

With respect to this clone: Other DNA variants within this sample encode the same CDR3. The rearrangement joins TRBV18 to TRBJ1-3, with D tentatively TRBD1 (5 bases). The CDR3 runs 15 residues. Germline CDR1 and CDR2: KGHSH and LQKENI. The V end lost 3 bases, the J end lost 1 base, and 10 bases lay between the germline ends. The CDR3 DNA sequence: TGTGCCAGCTCACCGTCGGGGGATTCTGGAAACACCATATATTTT. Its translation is CASSPSGDSGNTIYF.

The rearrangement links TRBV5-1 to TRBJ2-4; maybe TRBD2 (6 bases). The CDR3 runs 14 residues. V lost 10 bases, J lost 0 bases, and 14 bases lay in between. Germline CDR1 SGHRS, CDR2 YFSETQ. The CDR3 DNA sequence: TGCGCCGGGGGGAGAGGGAAAGCCAAAAACATTCAGTACTTC. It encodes CAGGRGKAKNIQYF.

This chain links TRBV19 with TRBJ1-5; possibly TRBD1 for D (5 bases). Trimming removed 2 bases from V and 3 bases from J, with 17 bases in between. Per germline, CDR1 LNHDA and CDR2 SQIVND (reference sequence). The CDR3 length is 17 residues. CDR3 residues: CASSIKGYKLVNQPQHF. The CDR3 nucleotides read TGTGCCAGTAGTATAAAGGGGTACAAGCTCGTCAATCAGCCCCAGCATTTT.

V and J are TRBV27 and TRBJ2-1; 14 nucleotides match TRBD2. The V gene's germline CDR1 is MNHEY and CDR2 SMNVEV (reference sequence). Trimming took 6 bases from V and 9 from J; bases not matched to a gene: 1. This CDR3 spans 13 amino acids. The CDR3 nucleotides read TGTGCCAGCAGCGGACTAGCGGGAGGTGAGCAGTTCTTC. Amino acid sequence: CASSGLAGGEQFF.

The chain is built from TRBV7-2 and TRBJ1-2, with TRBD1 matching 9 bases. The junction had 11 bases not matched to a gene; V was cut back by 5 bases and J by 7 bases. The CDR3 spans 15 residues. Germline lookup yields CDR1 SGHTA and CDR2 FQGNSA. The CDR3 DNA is TGTGCCAGCAGCCTGGGACAGGGCGGCATTGGTGGCTACACCTTC. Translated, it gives CASSLGQGGIGGYTF.

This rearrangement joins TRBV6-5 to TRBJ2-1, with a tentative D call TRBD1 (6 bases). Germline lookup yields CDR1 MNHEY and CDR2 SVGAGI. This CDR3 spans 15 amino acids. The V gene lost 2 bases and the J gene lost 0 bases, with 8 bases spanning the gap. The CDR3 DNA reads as TGTGCCAGCAGTTACCAGGACAGCTCCTACAATGAGCAGTTCTTC. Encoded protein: CASSYQDSSYNEQFF.

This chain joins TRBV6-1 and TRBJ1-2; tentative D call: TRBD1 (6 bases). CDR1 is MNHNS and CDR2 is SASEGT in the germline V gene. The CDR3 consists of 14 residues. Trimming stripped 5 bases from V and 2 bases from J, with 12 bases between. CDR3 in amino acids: CASSTGDTNYGYTF. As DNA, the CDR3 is TGTGCCAGCAGTACCGGGGACACCAACTATGGCTACACCTTC.

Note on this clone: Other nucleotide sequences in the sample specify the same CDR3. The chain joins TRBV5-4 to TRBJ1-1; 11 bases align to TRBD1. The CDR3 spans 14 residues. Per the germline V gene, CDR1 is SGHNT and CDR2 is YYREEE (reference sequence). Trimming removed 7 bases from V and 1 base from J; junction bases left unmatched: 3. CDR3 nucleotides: TGTGCCAGCCGGACAGGGGGCACGAACACTGAAGCTTTCTTT. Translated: CASRTGGTNTEAFF.

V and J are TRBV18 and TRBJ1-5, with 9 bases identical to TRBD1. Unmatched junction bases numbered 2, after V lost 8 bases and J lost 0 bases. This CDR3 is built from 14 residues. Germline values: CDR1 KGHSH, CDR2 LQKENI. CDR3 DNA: TGTGCCAGCGGGACAGGGTATAGCAATCAGCCCCAGCATTTT. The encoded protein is CASGTGYSNQPQHF.

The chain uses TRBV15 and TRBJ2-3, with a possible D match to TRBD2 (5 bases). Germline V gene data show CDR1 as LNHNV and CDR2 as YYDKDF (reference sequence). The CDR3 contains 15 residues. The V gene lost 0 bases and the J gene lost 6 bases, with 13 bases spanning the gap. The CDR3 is CATSRDPGVPDTQYF. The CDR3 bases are TGTGCCACCAGCAGAGATCCCGGGGTCCCCGATACGCAGTATTTT.